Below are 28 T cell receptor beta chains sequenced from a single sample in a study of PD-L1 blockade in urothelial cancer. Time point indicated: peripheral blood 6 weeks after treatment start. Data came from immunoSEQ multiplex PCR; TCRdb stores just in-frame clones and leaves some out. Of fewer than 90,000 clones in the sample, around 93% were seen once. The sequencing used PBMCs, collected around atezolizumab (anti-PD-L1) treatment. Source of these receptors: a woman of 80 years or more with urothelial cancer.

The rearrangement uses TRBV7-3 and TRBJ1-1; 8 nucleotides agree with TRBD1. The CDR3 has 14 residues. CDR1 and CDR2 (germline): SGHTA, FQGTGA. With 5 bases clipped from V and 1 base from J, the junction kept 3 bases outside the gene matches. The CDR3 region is CASSPGQGNTEAFF. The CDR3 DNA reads TGTGCCAGCAGCCCCGGACAGGGGAACACTGAAGCTTTCTTT.

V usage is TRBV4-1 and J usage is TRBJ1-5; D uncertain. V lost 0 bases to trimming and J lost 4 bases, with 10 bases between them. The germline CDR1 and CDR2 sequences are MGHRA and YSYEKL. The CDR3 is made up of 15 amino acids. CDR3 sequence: CASSQDRGRNQPQHF. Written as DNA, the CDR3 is TGCGCCAGCAGCCAAGATCGGGGTCGGAATCAGCCCCAGCATTTT.

The CDR3 protein is CSVGAGRTSYNEQFF. The DNA for the CDR3 is TGCAGCGTTGGGGCGGGCCGGACCTCCTACAATGAGCAGTTCTTC. This rearrangement joins TRBV29-1 to TRBJ2-1; weak D call: TRBD2 (5 bases). CDR1 and CDR2 from the germline V gene are SQVTM and ANQGSEA. Trimming shortened V by 4 bases and J by 0 bases, and 13 bases separated the two germline ends. The CDR3 loop spans 15 amino acids.

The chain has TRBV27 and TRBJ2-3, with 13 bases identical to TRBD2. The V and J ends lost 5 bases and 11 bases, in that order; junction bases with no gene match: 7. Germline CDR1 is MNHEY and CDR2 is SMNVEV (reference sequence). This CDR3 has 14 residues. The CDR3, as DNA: TGTGCCAGCAGTATCGGGACTAGCGGGGATTTGCAGTATTTT. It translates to CASSIGTSGDLQYF.

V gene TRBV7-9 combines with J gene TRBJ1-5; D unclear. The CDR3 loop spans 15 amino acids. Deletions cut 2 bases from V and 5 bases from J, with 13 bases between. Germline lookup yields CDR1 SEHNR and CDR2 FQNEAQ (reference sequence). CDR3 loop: CASSLTGNWDQPQHF. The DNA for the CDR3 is TGTGCCAGCAGCTTAACCGGGAATTGGGATCAGCCCCAGCATTTT.

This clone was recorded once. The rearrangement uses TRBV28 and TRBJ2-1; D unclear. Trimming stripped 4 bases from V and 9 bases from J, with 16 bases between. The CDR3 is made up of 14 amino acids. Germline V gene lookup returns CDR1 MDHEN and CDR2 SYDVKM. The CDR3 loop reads CASSSSTPPVEQFF. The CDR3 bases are TGTGCCAGCAGTTCCTCGACTCCTCCGGTTGAGCAGTTCTTC.

CDR3: CASSPRLAGGPLAKNIQYF. The CDR3 coding sequence is TGCGCCAGCAGTCCTAGACTAGCGGGAGGACCCTTAGCCAAAAACATTCAGTACTTC. The rearrangement uses TRBV5-1 and TRBJ2-4; 13 bases map to TRBD2. J gave up 0 bases and V 5 bases, and 11 bases lay outside the gene matches. Germline V gene sequence: CDR1 SGHRS, CDR2 YFSETQ. This CDR3 spans 19 amino acids. The whole variable domain, filled in from reference TRBV5-1 and TRBJ2-4, reads KAGVTQTPRYLIKTRGQQVTLSCSPISGHRSVSWYQQTPGQGLQFLFEYFSETQRNKGNFPGRFSGRQFSNSRSEMNVSTLELGDSALYLCASSPRLAGGPLAKNIQYFGAGTRLSVL.

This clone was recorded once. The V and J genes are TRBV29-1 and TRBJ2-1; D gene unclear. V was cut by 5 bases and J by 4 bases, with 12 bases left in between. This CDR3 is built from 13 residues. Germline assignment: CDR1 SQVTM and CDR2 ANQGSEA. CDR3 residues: CSVNTGSYNEQFF. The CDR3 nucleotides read TGCAGCGTTAACACCGGGTCTTACAATGAGCAGTTCTTC.

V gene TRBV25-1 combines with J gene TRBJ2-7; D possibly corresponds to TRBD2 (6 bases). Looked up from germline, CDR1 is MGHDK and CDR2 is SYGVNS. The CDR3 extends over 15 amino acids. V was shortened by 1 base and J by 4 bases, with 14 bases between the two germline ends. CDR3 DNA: TGTGCCAGCAGTGAATGGTCGGGAGTGAGATACGAGCAGTACTTC. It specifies CASSEWSGVRYEQYF.

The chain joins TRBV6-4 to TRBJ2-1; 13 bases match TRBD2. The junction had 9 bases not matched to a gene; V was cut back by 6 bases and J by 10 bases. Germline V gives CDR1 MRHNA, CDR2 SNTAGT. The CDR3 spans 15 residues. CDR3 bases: TGTGCCAGCAGCCTCGGACTAGCGGGAGTAGGGGAGCAGTTCTTC. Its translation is CASSLGLAGVGEQFF.

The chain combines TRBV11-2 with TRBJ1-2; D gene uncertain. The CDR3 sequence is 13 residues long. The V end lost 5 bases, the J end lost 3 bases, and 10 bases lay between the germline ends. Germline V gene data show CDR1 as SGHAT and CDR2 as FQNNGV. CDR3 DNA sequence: TGTGCCAGCAGCCCCGCGGGAGACTATGGCTACACCTTC. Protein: CASSPAGDYGYTF.

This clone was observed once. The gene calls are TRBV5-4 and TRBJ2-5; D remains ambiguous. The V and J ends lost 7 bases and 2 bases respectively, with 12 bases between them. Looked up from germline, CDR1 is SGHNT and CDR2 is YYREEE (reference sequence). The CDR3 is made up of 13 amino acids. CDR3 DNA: TGTGCCAGCGGCACCATGCAGCAAGAGACCCAGTACTTC. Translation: CASGTMQQETQYF.

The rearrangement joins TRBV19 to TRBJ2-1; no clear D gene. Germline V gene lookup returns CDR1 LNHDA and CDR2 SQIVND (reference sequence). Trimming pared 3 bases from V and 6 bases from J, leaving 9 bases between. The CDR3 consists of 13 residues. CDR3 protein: CASSMNGVNEQFF. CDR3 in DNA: TGTGCCAGTAGTATGAATGGAGTCAATGAGCAGTTCTTC.

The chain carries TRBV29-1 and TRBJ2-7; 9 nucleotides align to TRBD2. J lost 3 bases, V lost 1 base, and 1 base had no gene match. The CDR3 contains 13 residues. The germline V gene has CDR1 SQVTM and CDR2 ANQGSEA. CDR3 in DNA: TGCAGCGTTGAAGTAGCGGGAGTCTACGAGCAGTACTTC. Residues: CSVEVAGVYEQYF.

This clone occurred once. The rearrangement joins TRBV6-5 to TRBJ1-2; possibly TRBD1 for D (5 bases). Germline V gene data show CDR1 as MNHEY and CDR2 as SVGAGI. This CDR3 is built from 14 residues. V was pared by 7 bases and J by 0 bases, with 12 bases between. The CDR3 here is CASTETATNYGYTF. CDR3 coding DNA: TGTGCCAGCACCGAGACAGCGACTAACTATGGCTACACCTTC.

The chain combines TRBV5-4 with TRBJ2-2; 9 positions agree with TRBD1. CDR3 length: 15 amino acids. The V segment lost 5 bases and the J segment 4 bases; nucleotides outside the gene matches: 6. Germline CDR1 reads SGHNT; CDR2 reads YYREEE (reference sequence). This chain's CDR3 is CASSTGTGSTGELFF. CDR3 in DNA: TGTGCCAGCAGTACCGGGACAGGGAGCACCGGGGAGCTGTTTTTT.

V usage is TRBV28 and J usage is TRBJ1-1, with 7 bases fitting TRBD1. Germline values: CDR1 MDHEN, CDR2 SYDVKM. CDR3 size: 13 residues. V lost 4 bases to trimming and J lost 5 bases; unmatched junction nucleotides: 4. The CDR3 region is CASSWTGRTEAFF. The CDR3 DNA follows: TGTGCCAGCAGTTGGACAGGAAGGACTGAAGCTTTCTTT.

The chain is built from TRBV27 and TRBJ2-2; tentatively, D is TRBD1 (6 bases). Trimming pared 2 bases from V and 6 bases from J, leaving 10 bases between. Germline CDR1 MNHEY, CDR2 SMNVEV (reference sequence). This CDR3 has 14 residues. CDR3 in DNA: TGTGCCAGCAGTTTAGTAGCAGGGGCCGGGGAGCTGTTTTTT. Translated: CASSLVAGAGELFF.

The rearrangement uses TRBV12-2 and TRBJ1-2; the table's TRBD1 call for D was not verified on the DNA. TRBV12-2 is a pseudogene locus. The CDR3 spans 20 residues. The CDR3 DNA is TGTGCAAGTCGCTTAAAAGGGGCTCGGCGAGACCCTCGCTTGACCTATGGCTACACCTTC. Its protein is CASRLKGARRDPRLTYGYTF.

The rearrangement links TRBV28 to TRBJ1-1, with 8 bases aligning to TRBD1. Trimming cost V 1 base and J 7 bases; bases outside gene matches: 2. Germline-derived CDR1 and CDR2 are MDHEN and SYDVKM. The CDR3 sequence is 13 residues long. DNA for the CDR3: TGTGCCAGCAGTTTATCAGGGGGCCTTGAAGCTTTCTTT. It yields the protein CASSLSGGLEAFF.

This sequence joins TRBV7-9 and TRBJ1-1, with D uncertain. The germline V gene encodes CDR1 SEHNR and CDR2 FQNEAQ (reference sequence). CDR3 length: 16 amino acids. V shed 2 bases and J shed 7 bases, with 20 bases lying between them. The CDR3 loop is CASSLSGILTIREAFF. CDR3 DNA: TGTGCCAGCAGCTTATCGGGAATATTAACGATACGTGAAGCTTTCTTT.

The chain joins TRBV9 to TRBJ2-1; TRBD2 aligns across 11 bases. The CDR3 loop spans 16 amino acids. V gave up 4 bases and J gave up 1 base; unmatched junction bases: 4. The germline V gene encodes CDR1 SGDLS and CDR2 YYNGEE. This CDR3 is CASSPGTSGSYNEQFF. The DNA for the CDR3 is TGTGCCAGCAGCCCGGGGACTAGCGGTTCCTACAATGAGCAGTTCTTC.

The CDR3 nucleotides are TGTGCCAGCAGTACAGGGGGTACTGAAGCTTTCTTT. It yields the protein CASSTGGTEAFF. This sequence joins TRBV27 and TRBJ1-1; 8 bases line up with TRBD1. With 5 bases clipped from V and 5 bases from J, the junction kept 1 base outside the gene matches. This CDR3 region has 12 residues. Per germline, CDR1 MNHEY and CDR2 SMNVEV (reference sequence).

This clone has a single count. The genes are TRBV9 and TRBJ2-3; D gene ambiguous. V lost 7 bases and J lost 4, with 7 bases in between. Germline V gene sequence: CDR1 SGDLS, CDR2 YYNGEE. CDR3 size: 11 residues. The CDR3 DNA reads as TGTGCCAGCGGAGACTCAGATACGCAGTATTTT. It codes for CASGDSDTQYF.

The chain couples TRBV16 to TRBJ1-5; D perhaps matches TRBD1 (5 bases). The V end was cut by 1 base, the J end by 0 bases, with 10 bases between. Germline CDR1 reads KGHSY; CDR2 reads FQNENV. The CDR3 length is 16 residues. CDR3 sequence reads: CASSQLGRDSNQPQHF. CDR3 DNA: TGTGCCAGCAGCCAATTGGGCAGGGATAGCAATCAGCCCCAGCATTTT.

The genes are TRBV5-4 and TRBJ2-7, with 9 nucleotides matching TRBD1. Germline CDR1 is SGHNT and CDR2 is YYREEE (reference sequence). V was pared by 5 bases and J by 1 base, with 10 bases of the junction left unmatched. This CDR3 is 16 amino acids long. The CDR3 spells CASRRYGTGFSYEQYF. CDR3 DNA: TGTGCCAGCAGAAGATACGGGACAGGGTTTTCCTACGAGCAGTACTTC.

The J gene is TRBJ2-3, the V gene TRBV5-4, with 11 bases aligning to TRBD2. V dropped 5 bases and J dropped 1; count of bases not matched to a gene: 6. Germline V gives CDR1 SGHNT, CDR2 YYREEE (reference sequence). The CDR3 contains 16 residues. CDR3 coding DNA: TGTGCCAGCAGTCGAACTAGCGGGAGTGGCACAGATACGCAGTATTTT. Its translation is CASSRTSGSGTDTQYF.

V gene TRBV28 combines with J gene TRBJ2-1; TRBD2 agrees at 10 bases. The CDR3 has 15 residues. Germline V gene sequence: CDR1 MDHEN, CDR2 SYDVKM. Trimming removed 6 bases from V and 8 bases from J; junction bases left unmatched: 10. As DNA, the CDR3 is TGTGCCAGCAGCTCCCTAGCGGGAGCCGTCCATGAGCAGTTCTTC. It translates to CASSSLAGAVHEQFF.